The clone carrying this TCR beta chain was recorded once. Its target is not known. The data belong to a study of T cell responses to AZD1222 COVID-19 vaccine. Study outcomes and limitations: Only six or seven AZD1222 recipients tested seropositive at baseline. The study found Spike-specific TCR breadth and depth rose after two AZD1222 doses.

The repertoire was sequenced with immunoSEQ multiplex PCR; TCRdb's copy has only in-frame clones and lacks some. The repertoire holds about 110,000 clones, with about 95% as singletons. Researchers grouped second doses given at about 4 or about 12 weeks into one pool. Germline V CDR1 and CDR2: MNHEY, SVGEGT. The CDR3 runs to 15 residues. Germline trimming cut 5 bases from V and 6 bases from J; bases unmatched to any gene: 7. The chain recombines TRBV6-2 or TRBV6-3 with TRBJ2-7; TRBD2 matches at 13 bases. Sequencing was performed on peripheral blood, taken 28 days after the second AZD1222 dose. The receptor was derived from an adult who received the AZD1222 COVID-19 vaccine. DNA of the CDR3: TGTGCCAGCAGTCCGAGACTAGCGGGGGGTGGCGAGCAGTACTTC. Translation gives CASSPRLAGGGEQYF.